The TCR beta chain described here comes from a study of blood T cell repertoires in COVID-19. At the level of the study: The cDNA or gDNA used as material had been derived from T cells, B-cell-depleted T cells, or PBMCs.

A PCR-confirmed or clinician-diagnosed COVID-19 case had contacted exposed participants within 2 weeks of entry. Original data processing: Counts of nucleated cells, estimated from reference gene primer amplification, were obtained. Data came from immunoSEQ multiplex PCR; TCRdb stores just in-frame clones and leaves some out. Clone size and V and J calls were adopted from that table, with D and trimming inferred from the DNA. The table shows 300,000 or so clones, with roughly 90% occurring only once. Germline values: CDR1 LNHDA, CDR2 SQIVND (reference sequence). This CDR3 spans 16 amino acids. Trimming left V 3 bases short and J 0 bases short, with 12 bases between.

The sequenced sample was PBMCs or T cells enriched from blood (not recorded which). The receptor comes from a woman between 45 and 65 years old who had been exposed to COVID-19. The J gene is TRBJ1-3, the V gene TRBV19, with a weak D call TRBD1 (5 bases). The CDR3 protein is CASSIIQGRSGNTIYF. The CDR3 DNA reads as TGTGCCAGTAGTATCATTCAGGGCCGCTCTGGAAACACCATATATTTT.